Reported below is one T cell receptor (beta chain). The data originate from a study of cytomegalovirus exposure and HLA in healthy donors. The V end lost 9 bases, the J end lost 0 bases, and 14 bases lay between the germline ends. CDR3 size: 15 residues. Germline V gene data show CDR1 as MNHEY and CDR2 as SMNVEV (reference sequence). The protocol was immunoSEQ multiplex PCR, while the TCRdb copy is restricted to in-frame clones and leaves out a portion. In the table there are roughly 130,000 clones, roughly 89% of which are singletons. The sequenced sample was PBMCs. This clonotype originated in a man aged 30 to 39 in good health and CMV-seronegative. V and J are TRBV27 and TRBJ2-2; possibly TRBD1 for D (5 bases). The CDR3 region has the DNA TGTGCCAGATGGTACAGGACACCGAACACCGGGGAGCTGTTTTTT. This encodes CARWYRTPNTGELFF.